This T cell receptor beta chain is from a study of cytomegalovirus exposure and HLA in healthy donors (dated by TCRdb to between 2016 and 2019). About the full investigation: According to a later analysis, the 120 or so validation repertoires were produced on the same platform as the roughly 600 repertoires of the first cohort. The study aimed to test whether cataloging public T cell receptors could reveal signatures of past pathogen exposure. In addition to the first cohort of 650 to 800 subjects, a separate validation cohort of 130 or so different subjects was used. To predict cytomegalovirus infection status, the study combined high-throughput TCR immunosequencing, statistical association of individual TCRs with disease status, and machine learning.

The library was obtained by the immunoSEQ multiplex PCR assay. From the authors' description of their analysis: A statistical classification framework was developed to diagnose cytomegalovirus status using the catalog of TCR beta chain sequences. The clones in this table, taken by TCRdb from immuneACCESS, are in-frame only. Not every clone is retained; where verified, under half of the shortfall comes from an unresolved V gene, and the cause of the rest is unknown. The V and J calls and the clone size are those of that table, but D and trimming were determined from the DNA. For this sample there are approximately 170,000 clones; more than 70% appear just once. The leading ten clones occupy roughly a tenth of the sample. From a lookup of the germline V gene, CDR1 and CDR2 are SGHTA and FQGNSA. Including the terminal cysteine and phenylalanine, the CDR3 comprises 14 residues. Of the read, only the CDR3 DNA is kept; its 42 bases are in frame from base 1. Trimming takes 1 base from V and 0 bases from J, and the germline ends sit 6 bases apart.

A word on this clone: The specificity of this receptor is unknown. No much larger clonotype is one base removed from it; base qualities were not supplied.

Results the study describes overall, beyond this receptor: In the study, 150 to 200 TCR beta chains were listed as associated with cytomegalovirus. The validation cohort had no HLA typing available for a later analysis, so co-occurrence within that cohort was assessed over all 130 or so repertoires. The classifier was reported to diagnose cytomegalovirus status with high specificity and sensitivity in both the original and validation cohorts. The authors suggested that the approach could potentially be generalized to other disease states and immunological phenotypes. While some public TCRs were present in many individuals, most TCR sequences turned up only very rarely across donors. A few of the identified cytomegalovirus-associated TCR beta chains were confirmed in vitro to be specific for cytomegalovirus antigens. Of the cluster scores, roughly 95% were above 0 in a later analysis, which found that TCRs clustered in the first cohort also tended to co-occur in the 95 to 150 validation repertoires.

The donors were included in the validation cohort of approximately 130 subjects, a group kept apart from the approximately 670-subject first cohort. The sequenced sample was PBMCs. This sequence originates from a man aged 25-40 years in good health and CMV-seropositive. The rearranged segments are TRBV7-2 and TRBJ1-1; the D gene cannot be resolved reliably. At the DNA level, the sequence is TGTGCCAGCAGCTTAGGGCAGATGAACACTGAAGCTTTCTTT. Its amino acids are CASSLGQMNTEAFF.